This TCR beta chain is drawn from a study of beta chain features in type 1 diabetes. The V and J ends lost 2 bases and 10 bases respectively, with 12 bases between them. The length of the CDR3 is 14 residues. CDR1 is SEHNR, CDR2 FQNEAQ, per germline (reference sequence). TCRB transcripts that were expressed got sequenced, as all of the isolated RNA had been reverse transcribed. TCRdb's copy holds only in-frame clones and misses some; the assay was immunoSEQ multiplex PCR. The sample has a few hundred thousand clones, approximately 13% seen once. This clone turned up a few times. The chain recombines TRBV7-9 with TRBJ1-6; D possibly corresponds to TRBD1 (6 bases). The source of this sequence is a man aged 30-40 years in good health. Sequencing was performed on naive CD4+ T cells from blood. The CDR3, as DNA: TGTGCCAGCAGCTTACGGCAGGGGTCCTCACCCCTCCACTTT. Protein sequence: CASSLRQGSSPLHF.